These T cell receptor beta chains were read from a single sample in a study of cytomegalovirus exposure and HLA in healthy donors. Assay used: immunoSEQ multiplex PCR; TCRdb lists only in-frame clones, some missing. The table has roughly 130,000 clones, 75% to 90% seen once. The sample consisted of PBMCs. The receptors originated from a woman in her twenties or thirties in good health and CMV-seropositive. Each CDR3 is given with its conserved first and last residue. A D gene is named only where the DNA matches it firmly. Clone size appears in some rows only: once, few, many, or a class for an expanded clone.

size: .
V: TRBV14
D: TRBD2
J: TRBJ2-1
CDR3: CASQRASGSYEQFF
DNA: TGTGCCAGCCAGCGAGCTAGCGGGAGCTATGAGCAGTTCTTC

size: .
V: TRBV5-6
D: .
J: TRBJ1-5
CDR3: CASSVGGNQPQHF
DNA: TGTGCCAGCAGCGTTGGAGGCAATCAGCCCCAGCATTTT

size: once
V: TRBV6-5
D: .
J: TRBJ1-5
CDR3: CASSYLREGPQHF
DNA: TGTGCCAGCAGTTACCTCCGTGAGGGGCCCCAGCATTTT

size: .
V: TRBV13
D: TRBD1
J: TRBJ1-4
CDR3: CASSSGTGTRRVEKLFF
DNA: TGTGCCAGCAGCTCCGGGACAGGTACCAGAAGGGTTGAAAAACTGTTTTTT

size: once
V: TRBV28
D: .
J: TRBJ2-2
CDR3: CASSLLRWGAGELFF
DNA: TGTGCCAGCAGTTTATTGAGGTGGGGAGCCGGGGAGCTGTTTTTT

size: .
V: TRBV5-1
D: TRBD2
J: TRBJ2-3
CDR3: CASSSAGGRADTQYF
DNA: TGCGCCAGCAGCTCGGCGGGAGGTAGAGCAGATACGCAGTATTTT

size: .
V: TRBV7-2
D: TRBD2
J: TRBJ2-7
CDR3: CASSLGPSGVYEQYF
DNA: TGTGCCAGCAGCTTAGGTCCTAGCGGGGTCTACGAGCAGTACTTC

size: .
V: TRBV28
D: TRBD1
J: TRBJ2-2
CDR3: CASINTGGVAGELFF
DNA: TGTGCCAGCATCAACACAGGGGGTGTCGCCGGGGAGCTGTTTTTT

size: once
V: TRBV5-1
D: .
J: TRBJ2-7
CDR3: CASSPTEQYF
DNA: TGCGCCAGCAGCCCGACTGAGCAGTACTTC

size: .
V: TRBV27
D: .
J: TRBJ1-6
CDR3: CASSLSGAGFTTPLHF
DNA: TGTGCCAGCAGTTTATCGGGGGCAGGGTTCACGACACCCCTCCACTTT

size: .
V: TRBV28
D: .
J: TRBJ2-3
CDR3: CASSLPGTDTQYF
DNA: TGTGCCAGCAGCCTTCCCGGCACAGATACGCAGTATTTT

size: .
V: TRBV19
D: TRBD1
J: TRBJ1-2
CDR3: CASSASPTGVGGYTF
DNA: TGTGCCAGTAGTGCCTCCCCGACAGGGGTAGGAGGCTACACCTTC

size: .
V: TRBV29-1
D: .
J: TRBJ2-5
CDR3: CSVEQFQETQYF
DNA: TGCAGCGTTGAACAGTTCCAAGAGACCCAGTACTTC

size: few
V: TRBV2
D: .
J: TRBJ1-6
CDR3: CASSPGIGNSPLHF
DNA: TGTGCCAGCAGCCCAGGGATAGGTAATTCACCCCTCCACTTT

size: .
V: TRBV27
D: TRBD2
J: TRBJ2-7
CDR3: CASSSGTSGGREQYF
DNA: TGTGCCAGCAGTTCCGGGACTAGCGGGGGGCGCGAGCAGTACTTC

size: .
V: TRBV6-1
D: .
J: TRBJ2-1
CDR3: CASLYRVTYNEQFF
DNA: TGTGCCAGCTTGTACAGGGTGACCTACAATGAGCAGTTCTTC

size: .
V: TRBV27
D: TRBD2
J: TRBJ2-1
CDR3: CASTRLAELNEQFF
DNA: TGTGCCAGCACTCGACTAGCGGAACTTAATGAGCAGTTCTTC

size: few
V: TRBV11-2
D: TRBD2
J: TRBJ2-1
CDR3: CASSPTAGSEQFF
DNA: TGTGCCAGCAGCCCCACAGCGGGAAGTGAGCAGTTCTTC

size: .
V: TRBV9
D: TRBD2
J: TRBJ2-5
CDR3: CASSPRTSGETQYF
DNA: TGTGCCAGCAGCCCTCGGACTAGCGGAGAGACCCAGTACTTC

size: .
V: TRBV11-2
D: .
J: TRBJ2-2
CDR3: CASSLILKNTGELFF
DNA: TGTGCCAGCAGCTTAATACTCAAAAACACCGGGGAGCTGTTTTTT

size: .
V: TRBV28
D: TRBD2
J: TRBJ2-7
CDR3: CASSSQLAGTPYEQYF
DNA: TGTGCCAGCAGTTCTCAACTAGCGGGGACCCCCTACGAGCAGTACTTC

size: .
V: TRBV6-6
D: .
J: TRBJ2-3
CDR3: CASNPDGVTDTQYF
DNA: TGTGCCAGCAACCCGGACGGGGTCACAGATACGCAGTATTTT

size: .
V: TRBV19
D: TRBD2
J: TRBJ2-4
CDR3: CASSIGLISGRLAKNIQYF
DNA: TGTGCCAGTAGTATTGGGTTGATTAGCGGGAGGCTAGCCAAAAACATTCAGTACTTC

size: .
V: TRBV6-1
D: .
J: TRBJ2-2
CDR3: CASSPTDYTGELFF
DNA: TGTGCCAGCAGCCCGACAGACTACACCGGGGAGCTGTTTTTT

size: .
V: TRBV28
D: TRBD1
J: TRBJ2-1
CDR3: CASSAPRGPVYNEQFF
DNA: TGTGCCAGCAGTGCCCCCAGGGGGCCGGTCTACAATGAGCAGTTCTTC

size: .
V: TRBV27
D: TRBD2
J: TRBJ2-2
CDR3: CASSLLGLAGHTGELFF
DNA: TGTGCCAGCAGTTTACTAGGACTAGCGGGCCACACCGGGGAGCTGTTTTTT

size: .
V: TRBV18
D: .
J: TRBJ2-6
CDR3: CASSPIPGVFSGANVLTF
DNA: TGTGCCAGCTCACCTATCCCAGGGGTCTTCTCTGGGGCCAACGTCCTGACTTTC

size: .
V: TRBV15
D: .
J: TRBJ2-7
CDR3: CATSRDRGTYEQYF
DNA: TGTGCCACCAGCAGAGACCGGGGGACCTACGAGCAGTACTTC